A selection of T cell receptor beta chains follows, all from one sample in a study of T-cell reconstitution after alpha-beta-depleted transplantation in children. TCRdb analysed the PCR reads with MiXCR anew, one entry per CDR3 protein. Of about 160,000 distinct CDR3 sequences in the sample, roughly 11% were seen once. This sample comprised PBMCs, obtained before TCRalphabeta/CD19-depleted stem cell transplant. These TCRs come from a boy aged 2 to 10 with acute myeloid leukemia, due to receive a stem cell transplant. Each CDR3 is given with its conserved first and last residue. The order of the fields is CDR3 DNA, CDR3 protein, J gene, CDR3 length, clone size, V gene, D gene. The D gene is left open where the match is weak. Clone size appears in some rows only: once, few, many, or a class for an expanded clone.

cdr3_nt: TGTGCCAGCAGAGCCCGAGGGGTCCGGAATTCACCCCTCCACTTT; cdr3_aa: CASRARGVRNSPLHF; j_call: TRBJ1-6; cdr3_length: 15; clone_size: many; v_call: TRBV25-1; d_call: NA
cdr3_nt: TGCAGTGCTAGAGATTTCGGACTAGCGGTTTACAATGAGCAGTTCTTC; cdr3_aa: CSARDFGLAVYNEQFF; j_call: TRBJ2-1; cdr3_length: 16; clone_size: many; v_call: TRBV20-1; d_call: TRBD2
cdr3_nt: TGTGCCATGGGCCCCGGGCGGGGGAAGACCCAGTACTTC; cdr3_aa: CAMGPGRGKTQYF; j_call: TRBJ2-5; cdr3_length: 13; clone_size: NA; v_call: TRBV5-2; d_call: NA
cdr3_nt: TGTGCCAGCAGTTTAGATGAGACAGGGTGGAGGGAAGCTTTCTTT; cdr3_aa: CASSLDETGWREAFF; j_call: TRBJ1-1; cdr3_length: 15; clone_size: many; v_call: TRBV28; d_call: TRBD1
cdr3_nt: TGTGCCAGCAGTTCGGATGGCTACACCTTC; cdr3_aa: CASSSDGYTF; j_call: TRBJ1-2; cdr3_length: 10; clone_size: NA; v_call: TRBV27; d_call: NA
cdr3_nt: TGTGCCAGCTCACCACCGACAGGGCAAGAGACCCAGTACTTC; cdr3_aa: CASSPPTGQETQYF; j_call: TRBJ2-5; cdr3_length: 14; clone_size: many; v_call: TRBV18; d_call: TRBD1
cdr3_nt: TGCAGCGCAGACAGGGGTGAAGAAAAACTGTTTTTT; cdr3_aa: CSADRGEEKLFF; j_call: TRBJ1-4; cdr3_length: 12; clone_size: many; v_call: TRBV29-1; d_call: TRBD1
cdr3_nt: TGTGCCAGCACCAACAGCGGGGGTCCAGGAGAGACCCAGTACTTC; cdr3_aa: CASTNSGGPGETQYF; j_call: TRBJ2-5; cdr3_length: 15; clone_size: many; v_call: TRBV6-1; d_call: TRBD2
cdr3_nt: TGTGCCAGCTCACATCAACAGGGCCGGAGCTCCTACAATGAGCAGTTCTTC; cdr3_aa: CASSHQQGRSSYNEQFF; j_call: TRBJ2-1; cdr3_length: 17; clone_size: many; v_call: TRBV18; d_call: NA
cdr3_nt: TGTGCCAGCAGCTATGGACTCACGAACACCGGGGAGCTGTTTTTT; cdr3_aa: CASSYGLTNTGELFF; j_call: TRBJ2-2; cdr3_length: 15; clone_size: many; v_call: TRBV9; d_call: NA
cdr3_nt: TGTGCCAGCAGGTCGCTTGGACAAGGCGCTGAAGCTTTCTTT; cdr3_aa: CASRSLGQGAEAFF; j_call: TRBJ1-1; cdr3_length: 14; clone_size: many; v_call: TRBV7-3; d_call: NA
cdr3_nt: TGTGCCAGCAGCTTAGGTGACATCGGCAATCAGCCCCAGCATTTT; cdr3_aa: CASSLGDIGNQPQHF; j_call: TRBJ1-5; cdr3_length: 15; clone_size: many; v_call: TRBV7-9; d_call: NA
cdr3_nt: TGCAGTGCTAAGACTAGCGGGGGGGCCCAAGATACGCAGTATTTT; cdr3_aa: CSAKTSGGAQDTQYF; j_call: TRBJ2-3; cdr3_length: 15; clone_size: many; v_call: TRBV20-1; d_call: TRBD2
cdr3_nt: TGCGCCAGCAGCACTTCCCCCGGGACTCCTACTGGTGAGCAGTTCTTC; cdr3_aa: CASSTSPGTPTGEQFF; j_call: TRBJ2-1; cdr3_length: 16; clone_size: many; v_call: TRBV5-1; d_call: NA
cdr3_nt: TGTGCCAGCAGCCCATCCGGATCAGGAGGGGGGACAGATACGCAGTATTTT; cdr3_aa: CASSPSGSGGGTDTQYF; j_call: TRBJ2-3; cdr3_length: 17; clone_size: many; v_call: TRBV7-7; d_call: NA
cdr3_nt: TGCAGCGGGAAATCGGGGGGCGTCGCCGATACGCAGTATTTT; cdr3_aa: CSGKSGGVADTQYF; j_call: TRBJ2-3; cdr3_length: 14; clone_size: once; v_call: TRBV29-1; d_call: NA
cdr3_nt: TGCAGTGCTAGAGACCACAGACAGGGTGTGAATCAGCCCCAGCATTTT; cdr3_aa: CSARDHRQGVNQPQHF; j_call: TRBJ1-5; cdr3_length: 16; clone_size: many; v_call: TRBV20-1; d_call: TRBD1
cdr3_nt: TGTGCCAGCGGCTACTACTCCTACAATGAGCAGTTCTTC; cdr3_aa: CASGYYSYNEQFF; j_call: TRBJ2-1; cdr3_length: 13; clone_size: many; v_call: TRBV6-5; d_call: NA
cdr3_nt: TGTGCCAGCAGTCGAGTGGCAGGGGGCGGCTATGGCTACACCTTC; cdr3_aa: CASSRVAGGGYGYTF; j_call: TRBJ1-2; cdr3_length: 15; clone_size: NA; v_call: TRBV12-3/TRBV12-4; d_call: TRBD1
cdr3_nt: TGTGCCAGCAGCTACAGTACGGCTCTGAACACTGAAGCTTTCTTT; cdr3_aa: CASSYSTALNTEAFF; j_call: TRBJ1-1; cdr3_length: 15; clone_size: NA; v_call: TRBV11-1; d_call: NA
cdr3_nt: TGTGCCAGCAGCCCAGGGCTAGAGAATGAGCAGTTCTTC; cdr3_aa: CASSPGLENEQFF; j_call: TRBJ2-1; cdr3_length: 13; clone_size: many; v_call: TRBV7-9; d_call: NA
cdr3_nt: TGTGCCAGCAGCTCCCGTGGAGCGGGGGAGAGTATGAACATTCAGTACTTC; cdr3_aa: CASSSRGAGESMNIQYF; j_call: TRBJ2-4; cdr3_length: 17; clone_size: many; v_call: TRBV7-9; d_call: TRBD2
cdr3_nt: TGTGCCAGCCTGGGACAGAATAATGGCTACACCTTC; cdr3_aa: CASLGQNNGYTF; j_call: TRBJ1-2; cdr3_length: 12; clone_size: many; v_call: TRBV6-5; d_call: TRBD1
cdr3_nt: TGCAGCGTCGGGACAGGGGGCGCAAGGGAGACCCAGTACTTC; cdr3_aa: CSVGTGGARETQYF; j_call: TRBJ2-5; cdr3_length: 14; clone_size: many; v_call: TRBV29-1; d_call: TRBD1
cdr3_nt: TGCGCCAGCAGCTTGGAAGTTTTGAGCTCCTATAATTCACCCCTCCACTTT; cdr3_aa: CASSLEVLSSYNSPLHF; j_call: TRBJ1-6; cdr3_length: 17; clone_size: many; v_call: TRBV5-1; d_call: NA
cdr3_nt: TGCAGTGCTAGAGACACTAGCCGGGCGTCCTACGAGCAGTACTTC; cdr3_aa: CSARDTSRASYEQYF; j_call: TRBJ2-7; cdr3_length: 15; clone_size: many; v_call: TRBV20-1; d_call: NA
cdr3_nt: TGTGCAAGTCGCTTAGCAACTAGCGGGAGCAACACCGGGGAGCTGTTTTTT; cdr3_aa: CASRLATSGSNTGELFF; j_call: TRBJ2-2; cdr3_length: 17; clone_size: NA; v_call: TRBV12-2; d_call: NA
cdr3_nt: TGTGCCAGCAGCTCCGGGCACTCTGAAGCTTTCTTT; cdr3_aa: CASSSGHSEAFF; j_call: TRBJ1-1; cdr3_length: 12; clone_size: many; v_call: TRBV3-1; d_call: NA
cdr3_nt: TGTGCCAGCAGTTTAGGTATGGGACTAGCGGACCAAGAGACCCAGTACTTC; cdr3_aa: CASSLGMGLADQETQYF; j_call: TRBJ2-5; cdr3_length: 17; clone_size: many; v_call: TRBV28; d_call: TRBD2
cdr3_nt: TGTGCCAGCGGCAGGAGCGGGGGGGCGGGAAATGAGCAGTTCTTC; cdr3_aa: CASGRSGGAGNEQFF; j_call: TRBJ2-1; cdr3_length: 15; clone_size: many; v_call: TRBV6-1; d_call: TRBD2
cdr3_nt: TGTGCCAGCAGCGCCCGGAGTCAAGGGGGGACTGAAGCTTTCTTT; cdr3_aa: CASSARSQGGTEAFF; j_call: TRBJ1-1; cdr3_length: 15; clone_size: many; v_call: TRBV5-6; d_call: NA
cdr3_nt: TGCAGCGTTGGCCCGGCGGGACGGAGCACCGGGGAGCTGTTTTTT; cdr3_aa: CSVGPAGRSTGELFF; j_call: TRBJ2-2; cdr3_length: 15; clone_size: NA; v_call: TRBV29-1; d_call: NA
cdr3_nt: TGCAGTGCTAGAGAGGGGACCGAAGCTTTCTTT; cdr3_aa: CSAREGTEAFF; j_call: TRBJ1-1; cdr3_length: 11; clone_size: many; v_call: TRBV20-1; d_call: NA
cdr3_nt: TGCGCCAGCAGCTACCGGGACAGGCCTCTCTATGGCTACACCTTC; cdr3_aa: CASSYRDRPLYGYTF; j_call: TRBJ1-2; cdr3_length: 15; clone_size: many; v_call: TRBV5-1; d_call: TRBD1
cdr3_nt: TGTGCCAGCAGCCAAGATATTGCAGATACGCAGTATTTT; cdr3_aa: CASSQDIADTQYF; j_call: TRBJ2-3; cdr3_length: 13; clone_size: few; v_call: TRBV4-2; d_call: NA
cdr3_nt: TGTGCCAGCAGTTACGGGTCAGCGCCTACCACAGATACGCAGTATTTT; cdr3_aa: CASSYGSAPTTDTQYF; j_call: TRBJ2-3; cdr3_length: 16; clone_size: many; v_call: TRBV6-5; d_call: NA
cdr3_nt: TGTGCCAGCAGTTACTCCTCCGGGACAAATAATTCACCCCTCCACTTT; cdr3_aa: CASSYSSGTNNSPLHF; j_call: TRBJ1-6; cdr3_length: 16; clone_size: few; v_call: TRBV6-5; d_call: NA
cdr3_nt: TGTGCCAGCAGTTACGGGCAGGGGGTTGGTGGCTACACCTTC; cdr3_aa: CASSYGQGVGGYTF; j_call: TRBJ1-2; cdr3_length: 14; clone_size: many; v_call: TRBV6-5; d_call: TRBD1
cdr3_nt: TGTGCCAGCAGCTCGGGACAGGTCATCTACTACGAGCAGTACTTC; cdr3_aa: CASSSGQVIYYEQYF; j_call: TRBJ2-7; cdr3_length: 15; clone_size: many; v_call: TRBV5-5; d_call: TRBD1
cdr3_nt: TGTGCCAGCAGTTACGCAGAGACCCAGTACTTC; cdr3_aa: CASSYAETQYF; j_call: TRBJ2-5; cdr3_length: 11; clone_size: many; v_call: TRBV6-2/TRBV6-3; d_call: NA
cdr3_nt: TGCAGTGCCAGACCCGGGACATCCTATAATTCACCCCTCCACTTT; cdr3_aa: CSARPGTSYNSPLHF; j_call: TRBJ1-6; cdr3_length: 15; clone_size: many; v_call: TRBV20-1; d_call: NA
cdr3_nt: TGCGCCAGCAGCTTGGCGGGGTTGAGAACTGAAGCTTTCTTT; cdr3_aa: CASSLAGLRTEAFF; j_call: TRBJ1-1; cdr3_length: 14; clone_size: many; v_call: TRBV5-1; d_call: NA
cdr3_nt: TGTGCCAGCAGTCTCGCCGGCGTTGGACAGCCCCAGCATTTT; cdr3_aa: CASSLAGVGQPQHF; j_call: TRBJ1-5; cdr3_length: 14; clone_size: many; v_call: TRBV28; d_call: NA
cdr3_nt: TGTGCCAGCAGTTATTTTAGCAATCAGCCCCAGCATTTT; cdr3_aa: CASSYFSNQPQHF; j_call: TRBJ1-5; cdr3_length: 13; clone_size: NA; v_call: TRBV6-2/TRBV6-3; d_call: NA
cdr3_nt: TGTGCCAGCAGCCATAGGACAGGAGACAATTCACCCCTCCACTTT; cdr3_aa: CASSHRTGDNSPLHF; j_call: TRBJ1-6; cdr3_length: 15; clone_size: many; v_call: TRBV12-3/TRBV12-4; d_call: TRBD1
cdr3_nt: TGCAGTGCTCGGGACAGGGATCGGGTCTACGAGCAGTACTTC; cdr3_aa: CSARDRDRVYEQYF; j_call: TRBJ2-7; cdr3_length: 14; clone_size: many; v_call: TRBV20-1; d_call: TRBD1
cdr3_nt: TGTGCCAGCAGTTTTGGGACAGGGAATGGCTACACCTTC; cdr3_aa: CASSFGTGNGYTF; j_call: TRBJ1-2; cdr3_length: 13; clone_size: many; v_call: TRBV12-3/TRBV12-4; d_call: TRBD1
cdr3_nt: TGCAGTGTTAAGGAGGACAGGGGACACTATGGCTACACCTTC; cdr3_aa: CSVKEDRGHYGYTF; j_call: TRBJ1-2; cdr3_length: 14; clone_size: many; v_call: TRBV20-1; d_call: TRBD1
cdr3_nt: TGTGCCAGCAGCCAGGACGGACTAGCGGCATACAATGAGCAGTTCTTC; cdr3_aa: CASSQDGLAAYNEQFF; j_call: TRBJ2-1; cdr3_length: 16; clone_size: few; v_call: TRBV4-2; d_call: TRBD2
cdr3_nt: TGCGCCAGCAGTGTAAGCGGGGGCCGCAGCGGGCGTCAAGAGACCCAGTACTTC; cdr3_aa: CASSVSGGRSGRQETQYF; j_call: TRBJ2-5; cdr3_length: 18; clone_size: many; v_call: TRBV10-2; d_call: TRBD2
cdr3_nt: TGTGCCAGCACCGGACAGAACTATGGCTACACCTTC; cdr3_aa: CASTGQNYGYTF; j_call: TRBJ1-2; cdr3_length: 12; clone_size: many; v_call: TRBV12-3/TRBV12-4; d_call: NA
cdr3_nt: TGCGCCAGCAGCTTGGCAGAAACCGGGACAGCCATGAGGAACACTGAAGCTTTCTTT; cdr3_aa: CASSLAETGTAMRNTEAFF; j_call: TRBJ1-1; cdr3_length: 19; clone_size: many; v_call: TRBV5-1; d_call: TRBD1